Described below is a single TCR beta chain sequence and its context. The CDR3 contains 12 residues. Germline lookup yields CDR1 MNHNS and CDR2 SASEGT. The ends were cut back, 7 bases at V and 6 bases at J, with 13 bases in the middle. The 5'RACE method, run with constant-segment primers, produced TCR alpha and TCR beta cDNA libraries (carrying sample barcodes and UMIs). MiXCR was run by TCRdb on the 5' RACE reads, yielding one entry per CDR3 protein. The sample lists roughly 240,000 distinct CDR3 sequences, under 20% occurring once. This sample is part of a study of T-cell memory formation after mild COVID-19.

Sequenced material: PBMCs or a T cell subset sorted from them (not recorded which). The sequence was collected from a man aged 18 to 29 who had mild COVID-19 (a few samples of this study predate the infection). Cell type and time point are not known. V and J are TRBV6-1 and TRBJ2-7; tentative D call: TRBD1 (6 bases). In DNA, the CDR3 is TGTGCCAGCAACGAGTACAGGGCCGAGCAGTACTTC. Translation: CASNEYRAEQYF.